This T cell receptor (beta chain) came from a study of blood T cell repertoires in COVID-19. Study-level information: The United States, Italy and Spain were the sources of the acute and convalescent COVID-19 samples. Sample material is recorded as cDNA or gDNA derived from T cells, B-cell-depleted T cells, or PBMCs.

The V gene's germline CDR1 is LNHNV and CDR2 YYDKDF (reference sequence). Losses at the gene ends were 11 bases for V and 3 bases for J; bases not matched to a gene: 8. This CDR3 spans 14 amino acids. Authors' processing steps: Amplified reference gene primers provided the basis for estimating nucleated cell counts. Generated by immunoSEQ multiplex PCR, the TCRdb table keeps only in-frame clones and is missing some. V and J calls and clone size come straight from that table; D and trimming were deduced from the DNA. Among hundreds of thousands of clones listed, roughly 86% were seen once. V is TRBV15 and J is TRBJ1-4; 8 positions agree with TRBD1. The receptor comes from a man younger than 35 with active or convalescent COVID-19. Source material: peripheral blood. CDR3 DNA sequence: TGTGCCTCGCGACCGGGACAGGCTAATGAAAAACTGTTTTTT. It yields the protein CASRPGQANEKLFF.